Following are 25 T cell receptor beta chains from one sample sequenced in a study of blood T cell repertoires in COVID-19. The data were produced by immunoSEQ multiplex PCR, yet TCRdb's version contains in-frame clones alone and is incomplete. The sample consists of approximately 120,000 clones, over 70% of them appearing once. Sequenced: peripheral blood. These receptors were taken from a human donor in a cohort sampled during active or convalescent COVID-19.

To note about this clone: Given the absence of the conserved phenylalanine or tryptophan at the CDR3 end, a read error is likely. The DNA is left out, because the CDR3 cannot be placed on it with certainty; the CDR3 is given as TCRdb lists it. CDR3 loop: CASSFRRRGSR. The V call is TRBV6-5, the J call TRBJ2-7; the D segment call TRBD2 is taken from the table without a DNA check. Germline V lookup: CDR1 MNHEY, CDR2 SVGAGI. The CDR3 adds up to 11 amino acids, both ends counted.

J is TRBJ2-3 and V is TRBV4-3; D gene uncertain. CDR1 is LGHNA, CDR2 YSLEER, per germline. The V end lost 1 base, the J end lost 0 bases, and 8 bases lay between the germline ends. The CDR3 loop spans 15 amino acids. This CDR3 reads CASSQGAPSTDTQYF. The DNA of the CDR3 is TGCGCCAGCAGCCAAGGGGCACCTAGCACAGATACGCAGTATTTT.

In DNA, the CDR3 is TGTGCCAGTAGTACTGGACAGGATCAAGATACGCAGTATTTT. This codes for CASSTGQDQDTQYF. This chain connects TRBV19 to TRBJ2-3; 7 nucleotides match TRBD1. Looked up from germline, CDR1 is LNHDA and CDR2 is SQIVND (reference sequence). The J segment lost 5 bases and the V segment lost 4 bases, leaving 6 bases of the junction unmatched. The CDR3 runs 14 residues. Full variable domain (missing parts from reference TRBV19 and TRBJ2-3): DGGITQSPKYLFRKEGQNVTLSCEQNLNHDAMYWYRQDPGQGLRLIYYSQIVNDFQKGDIAEGYSVSREKKESFPLTVTSAQKNPTAFYLCASSTGQDQDTQYFGPGTRLTVL.

This clone has just one count. The genes are TRBV7-2 and TRBJ2-7; no reliable D call. V shed 2 bases and J shed 4 bases, with 15 bases lying between them. CDR3 size: 15 residues. CDR1 and CDR2 from the germline V gene are SGHTA and FQGNSA. CDR3 sequence (DNA): TGTGCCAGCAGCTTATCTTCAGGAACCATTTACGAGCAGTACTTC. It specifies CASSLSSGTIYEQYF.

The rearrangement joins TRBV28 to TRBJ2-7; TRBD1 might be the D (6 bases). CDR3 length: 15 amino acids. V gave up 6 bases and J gave up 10 bases, with 25 bases separating them. Germline CDR1 reads MDHEN; CDR2 reads SYDVKM. The CDR3 DNA is TGTGCCAGCAGCTACCCCGGACAGTCTAAAAACGTCCAGTACTTC. The encoded protein is CASSYPGQSKNVQYF.

V gene TRBV27 combines with J gene TRBJ1-2; 12 bases line up with TRBD1. Trimming removed 3 bases from V and 6 bases from J; junction bases left unmatched: 5. CDR1 MNHEY and CDR2 SMNVEV come from the germline V gene (reference sequence). The CDR3 contains 15 residues. CDR3 sequence reads: CASSLWGQGADGYTF. As DNA, the CDR3 is TGTGCCAGCAGTTTGTGGGGACAGGGGGCAGATGGCTACACCTTC.

V gene TRBV27 combines with J gene TRBJ1-1; 7 bases are shared with TRBD1. Germline trimming cut 4 bases from V and 5 bases from J; bases unmatched to any gene: 7. CDR3 length equals 14 residues. Germline CDR1 is MNHEY and CDR2 is SMNVEV (reference sequence). The DNA of the CDR3 is TGTGCCAGCAGTTGGCGACAGGGCAGGACTGAAGCTTTCTTT. Translating gives CASSWRQGRTEAFF.

The chain is built from TRBV21-1 and TRBJ1-1; TRBD1 is taken as the D call from the table, unchecked against the DNA. TRBV21-1 is deemed a pseudogene. CDR3 length: 14 amino acids. CDR3 sequence (DNA): TGTGCCAGCAGGGGAAGGGGCTTGAACACTGAAGCTTTCTTT. Translated: CASRGRGLNTEAFF.

The count of this clone is one. This sequence joins TRBV10-1 and TRBJ2-2; D is ambiguous. Germline V gives CDR1 WNHNN, CDR2 SYGVQD (reference sequence). This CDR3 is built from 14 residues. Trimming shortened V by 6 bases and J by 1 base, and 9 bases separated the two germline ends. For the CDR3, the DNA is TGCGCCAGCAGGATAGCCGAGAACACCGGGGAGCTGTTTTTT. Translated, it gives CASRIAENTGELFF.

The chain combines TRBV6-2 or TRBV6-3 with TRBJ2-5; D is unresolved. In germline, CDR1 is MNHEY, CDR2 SVGEGT. Between the trimmed V and J ends, which lost 6 bases and 2 bases, there was a span of 7 bases. The CDR3 totals 12 residues. CDR3 amino acids: CASSLSQETQYF. In DNA form, the CDR3 reads TGTGCCAGCAGCCTCAGTCAAGAGACCCAGTACTTC.

This clone was seen a single time. The CDR3 here is CASSPLGTASQATEAFF. The CDR3 nucleotides are TGTGCCAGCTCACCACTCGGGACAGCATCCCAGGCCACTGAAGCTTTCTTT. The chain joins TRBV18 to TRBJ1-1, with TRBD1 matching over 7 bases. Germline CDR1 is KGHSH and CDR2 is LQKENI. The V segment lost 1 base and the J segment 4 bases; nucleotides outside the gene matches: 12. The CDR3 sequence is 17 residues long.

The rearrangement uses TRBV7-9 and TRBJ2-7; D gene ambiguous. Trimming took off 1 base at V and 0 bases at J, with 10 bases between the two ends. The CDR3 contains 15 residues. Germline V lookup: CDR1 SEHNR, CDR2 FQNEAQ (reference sequence). Here the CDR3 reads CASSLGGRPSYEQYF. CDR3 sequence (DNA): TGTGCCAGCAGCTTAGGCGGCCGCCCCTCCTACGAGCAGTACTTC.

In its sample, this clone was seen once. This sequence joins TRBV9 and TRBJ1-2, with a possible D match to TRBD1 (6 bases). Deletions cut 4 bases from V and 4 bases from J, with 17 bases between. The CDR3 has 15 amino acids. The germline V gene has CDR1 SGDLS and CDR2 YYNGEE. CDR3 DNA: TGTGCCAGCAGCCTAACAGGGCTATCAACCTATGGCTACACCTTC. Its translation: CASSLTGLSTYGYTF.

This clone was recorded once. The chain couples TRBV28 to TRBJ2-5; 7 positions match TRBD1. The CDR3 has 14 residues. The germline CDR1 and CDR2 sequences are MDHEN and SYDVKM. V lost 5 bases to trimming and J lost 5 bases; unmatched junction nucleotides: 8. This chain's CDR3 is CASSMTGLRETQYF. The DNA of the CDR3 is TGTGCCAGCAGTATGACAGGGCTTAGGGAGACCCAGTACTTC.

The chain recombines TRBV7-9 with TRBJ2-5, with 7 bases matching TRBD2. Germline V lookup: CDR1 SEHNR, CDR2 FQNEAQ (reference sequence). This CDR3 has 14 amino acids. V shed 1 base and J 4 bases; nucleotides not matched to a gene: 3. CDR3: CASSLGGGRETQYF. CDR3 nucleotide sequence: TGTGCCAGCAGCTTAGGTGGCGGGAGAGAGACCCAGTACTTC.

This chain joins TRBV28 and TRBJ2-1, with 8 bases matching TRBD1. Per the germline V gene, CDR1 is MDHEN and CDR2 is SYDVKM. This CDR3 region has 17 residues. V lost 6 bases, J lost 8 bases, and 18 bases stayed unmatched. CDR3 DNA sequence: TGTGCCAGCAGACATAGGAGACAGGGGTCCTGGTTCGATGAGCAGTTCTTC. It codes for CASRHRRQGSWFDEQFF. The variable domain in full, with the rest retrieved from reference TRBV28 and TRBJ2-1, is DVKVTQSSRYLVKRTGEKVFLECVQDMDHENMFWYRQDPGLGLRLIYFSYDVKMKEKGDIPEGYSVSREKKERFSLILESASTNQTSMYLCASRHRRQGSWFDEQFFGPGTRLTVL.

The chain links TRBV4-3 to TRBJ2-1, with 11 nucleotides matching TRBD2. V gave up 2 bases and J gave up 15 bases; unmatched junction bases: 12. The CDR3 loop spans 15 amino acids. Per germline, CDR1 LGHNA and CDR2 YSLEER. The CDR3 region is CASSQLGASSGRVFF. The CDR3 DNA reads as TGCGCCAGCAGCCAACTAGGGGCGAGTAGCGGGAGGGTGTTCTTC.

A single count supports this clone. The V and J genes are TRBV27 and TRBJ1-1, with D possibly matching TRBD1 (6 bases). V lost 6 bases and J 5 bases, leaving 19 bases between the germline ends. The CDR3 has 15 residues. Germline lookup yields CDR1 MNHEY and CDR2 SMNVEV (reference sequence). In nucleotides, the CDR3 is TGTGCCAGCAGCCGGAGAAGCGGCAGGGGAACTGAAGCTTTCTTT. As protein: CASSRRSGRGTEAFF.

The chain employs TRBV19 and TRBJ2-5; D is unclear. Germline CDR1 is LNHDA and CDR2 is SQIVND (reference sequence). The CDR3 contains 13 residues. Trimming left V 0 bases short and J 4 bases short, with 6 bases between. As DNA, the CDR3 is TGTGCCAGTAGTATAGATAGGAGAGAGACCCAGTACTTC. Protein product: CASSIDRRETQYF.

This sequence joins TRBV6-5 and TRBJ2-7; 8 bases agree with TRBD2. Looked up from germline, CDR1 is MNHEY and CDR2 is SVGAGI. The CDR3 loop spans 14 amino acids. The junction had 4 bases not matched to a gene; V was cut back by 6 bases and J by 0 bases. CDR3 residues: CASSQLAASYEQYF. In DNA form, the CDR3 reads TGTGCCAGCAGCCAACTAGCGGCCTCCTACGAGCAGTACTTC.

This chain connects TRBV28 to TRBJ2-1, with 8 bases that match TRBD2. V was clipped by 4 bases and J by 7 bases; unmatched bases: 6. Germline CDR1 and CDR2: MDHEN and SYDVKM. This CDR3 is built from 14 residues. CDR3 sequence reads: CASSSSGSLNEQFF. The CDR3 nucleotides read TGTGCCAGCAGTTCCAGCGGGAGTTTGAATGAGCAGTTCTTC.

The chain combines TRBV7-9 with TRBJ2-6, with 9 bases aligning to TRBD1. The CDR3 length is 17 residues. Germline V gene lookup returns CDR1 SEHNR and CDR2 FQNEAQ (reference sequence). The V and J ends lost 5 bases and 0 bases, in that order; junction bases with no gene match: 5. The CDR3, as DNA: TGTGCCAGCAGCACGGGACAGGGAATCTCTGGGGCCAACGTCCTGACTTTC. Encoded protein: CASSTGQGISGANVLTF.

The V gene is TRBV10-2, the J gene TRBJ2-3; tentatively, D is TRBD2 (6 bases). Germline-derived CDR1 and CDR2 are WSHSY and SAAADI. Between the trimmed V and J ends, which lost 6 bases and 11 bases, there was a span of 24 bases. CDR3 length equals 15 residues. CDR3 sequence: CASSSWGDSMVQQYF. The DNA of the CDR3 is TGCGCCAGCAGCAGCTGGGGGGACTCCATGGTCCAGCAGTATTTT.

This clone showed up just once. V usage is TRBV5-1 and J usage is TRBJ2-3, with 13 bases fitting TRBD2. Germline V CDR1 and CDR2: SGHRS, YFSETQ. The V and J ends lost 2 bases and 6 bases, in that order; junction bases with no gene match: 6. The CDR3 runs to 16 residues. CDR3 coding DNA: TGCGCCAGCAGCTTCCCCCGGACTAGCGGGAGTGATACGCAGTATTTT. It codes for CASSFPRTSGSDTQYF.

This clone was picked up one time. The V gene is TRBV6-6, the J gene TRBJ1-5; 9 nucleotides match TRBD1. The CDR3 runs to 13 residues. Germline V lookup: CDR1 MNHNY, CDR2 SVGAGI (reference sequence). V lost 8 bases and J lost 5; bases outside the gene matches: 4. CDR3 region: CASEGQGYQPQHF. In DNA form, the CDR3 reads TGTGCCAGCGAGGGACAGGGCTATCAGCCCCAGCATTTT.